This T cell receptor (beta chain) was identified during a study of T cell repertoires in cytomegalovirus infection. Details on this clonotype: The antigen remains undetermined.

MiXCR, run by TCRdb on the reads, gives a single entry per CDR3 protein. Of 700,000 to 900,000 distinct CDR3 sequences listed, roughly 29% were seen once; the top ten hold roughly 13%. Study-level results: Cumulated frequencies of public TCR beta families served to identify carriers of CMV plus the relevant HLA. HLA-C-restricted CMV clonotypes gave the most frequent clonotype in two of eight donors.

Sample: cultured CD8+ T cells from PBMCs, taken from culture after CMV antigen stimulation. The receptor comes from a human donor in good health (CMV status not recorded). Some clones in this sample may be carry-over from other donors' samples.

The CDR3 DNA reads TGTGCCAGCAGTTTTTGGGCGAATGGCTACACCTTC. It specifies CASSFWANGYTF. The chain employs TRBV12-3 or TRBV12-4 and TRBJ1-2; D unclear. Trimming removed 3 bases at V and 6 bases at J, with 8 bases between. This CDR3 contains 12 residues.